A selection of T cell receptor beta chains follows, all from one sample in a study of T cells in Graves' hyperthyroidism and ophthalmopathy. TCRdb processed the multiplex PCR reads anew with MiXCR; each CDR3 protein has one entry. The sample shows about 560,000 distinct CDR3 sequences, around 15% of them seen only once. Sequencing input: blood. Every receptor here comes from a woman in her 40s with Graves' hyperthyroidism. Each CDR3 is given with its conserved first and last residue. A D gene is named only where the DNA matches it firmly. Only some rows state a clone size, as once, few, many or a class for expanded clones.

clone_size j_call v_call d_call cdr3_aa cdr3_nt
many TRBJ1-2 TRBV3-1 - CASSQEDQRGYTF TGTGCCAGCAGCCAAGAGGATCAACGGGGCTACACCTTC
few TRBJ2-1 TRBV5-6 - CASSLRFEQFPLEQFF TGTGCCAGCAGCTTGAGATTTGAACAGTTCCCTTTGGAGCAGTTCTTC
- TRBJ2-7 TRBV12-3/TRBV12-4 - CASTPGVGYEQYF TGTGCCAGCACCCCAGGGGTGGGCTACGAGCAGTACTTC
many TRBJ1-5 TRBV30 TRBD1 CAWIRGTGVWNQPQHF TGTGCCTGGATAAGGGGGACAGGGGTTTGGAATCAGCCCCAGCATTTT
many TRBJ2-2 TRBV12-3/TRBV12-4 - CASRRGGELFF TGTGCCAGCAGACGGGGCGGGGAGCTGTTTTTT
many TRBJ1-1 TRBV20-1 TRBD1 CSARKRGTASNTEAFF TGCAGTGCTAGGAAAAGGGGGACAGCTTCCAACACTGAAGCTTTCTTT
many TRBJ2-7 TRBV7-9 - CASSPTVYEQYF TGTGCCAGCAGTCCGACTGTCTACGAGCAGTACTTC
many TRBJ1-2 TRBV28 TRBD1 CASSPRTGAPFGYTF TGTGCCAGCAGCCCTCGGACAGGGGCCCCCTTTGGCTACACCTTC
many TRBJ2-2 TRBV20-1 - CSARGGVPGELFF TGCAGTGCTAGAGGAGGGGTCCCCGGGGAGCTGTTTTTT
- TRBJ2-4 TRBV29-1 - CSVEDGPARTLAKNIQYF TGCAGCGTTGAAGATGGCCCGGCCAGAACCTTAGCCAAAAACATTCAGTACTTC
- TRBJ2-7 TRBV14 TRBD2 CASSSFTGTSGYEQYF TGTGCCAGCAGCTCCTTTACCGGGACTAGCGGCTACGAGCAGTACTTC
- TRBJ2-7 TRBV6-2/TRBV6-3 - CASNPEGGPYYEQYF TGTGCCAGCAACCCGGAGGGGGGACCCTACTACGAGCAGTACTTC
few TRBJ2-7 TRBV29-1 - CSVAGSHEQYF TGCAGCGTGGCAGGGAGCCACGAGCAGTACTTC
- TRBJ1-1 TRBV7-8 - CASSLSLAANTEAFF TGTGCCAGCAGCTTATCGTTGGCCGCGAACACTGAAGCTTTCTTT
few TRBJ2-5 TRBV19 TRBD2 CASSPEAGVSETQYF TGTGCCAGTAGTCCCGAAGCGGGAGTGAGTGAGACCCAGTACTTC
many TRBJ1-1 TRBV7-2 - CASSPDRALNTEAFF TGTGCCAGCAGCCCCGATAGGGCCTTGAACACTGAAGCTTTCTTT
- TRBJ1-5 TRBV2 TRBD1 CASSDRGNDQPQHF TGTGCCAGCAGCGACAGGGGGAATGATCAGCCCCAGCATTTT
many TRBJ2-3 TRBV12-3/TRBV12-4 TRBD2 CASSLGGTLLLAGDWSDTQYF TGTGCCAGCAGCCTAGGAGGAACCCTCCTTTTAGCGGGAGATTGGTCAGATACGCAGTATTTT
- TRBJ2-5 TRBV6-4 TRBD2 CASSEAAGGETQYF TGTGCCAGCAGTGAAGCGGCGGGAGGCGAGACCCAGTACTTC
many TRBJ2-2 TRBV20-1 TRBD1 CSARDLGQGAVGELFF TGCAGTGCTAGAGACCTGGGACAGGGGGCTGTCGGGGAGCTGTTTTTT
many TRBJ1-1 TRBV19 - CASSIGGHQPPGKAFF TGTGCCAGTAGTATAGGGGGACACCAGCCACCTGGGAAAGCTTTCTTT
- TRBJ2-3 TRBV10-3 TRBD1 CAISERGRDTQYF TGTGCCATCAGTGAAAGGGGGCGAGATACGCAGTATTTT
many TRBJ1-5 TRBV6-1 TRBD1 CASSTTGVNQPQHF TGTGCCAGCAGTACAACAGGGGTCAATCAGCCCCAGCATTTT
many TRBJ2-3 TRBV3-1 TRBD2 CASSQGPSGRIADTQYF TGTGCCAGCAGCCAAGGGCCTAGCGGGAGAATCGCAGATACGCAGTATTTT
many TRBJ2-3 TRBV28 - CASGTFLSSDTQYF TGTGCCTCCGGGACGTTCCTTTCCTCAGATACGCAGTATTTT
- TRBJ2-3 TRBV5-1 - CASMDGRSTDTQYF TGCGCCAGCATGGACGGGAGAAGCACAGATACGCAGTATTTT
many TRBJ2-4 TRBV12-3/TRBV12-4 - CASSPGWEAKNIQYF TGTGCCAGCAGTCCGGGGTGGGAGGCCAAAAACATTCAGTACTTC
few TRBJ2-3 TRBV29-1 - CSVATVTDTQYF TGCAGCGTTGCCACGGTCACAGATACGCAGTATTTT
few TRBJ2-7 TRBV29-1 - CSVETPEGAYEQYF TGCAGCGTTGAGACTCCCGAAGGGGCCTACGAGCAGTACTTC
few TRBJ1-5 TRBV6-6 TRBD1 CASSYTGGANQPQHF TGTGCCAGCAGTTACACAGGGGGTGCCAATCAGCCCCAGCATTTT
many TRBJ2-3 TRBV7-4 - CASRGLGANTQYF TGTGCCAGCAGAGGGCTAGGTGCAAATACGCAGTATTTT